This TCR beta chain originates from a study of OX40 agonist ivuxolimab in advanced cancers. About the study: Patients with prior anti-PD-1, anti-PD-L1 or anti-CTLA-4 therapy were eligible; approximately 37% had some.

Findings and caveats of the study: Both blood CD4+ and CD8+ T cells showed clonal growth by week 6 at 0.1 to 3.0 mg/kg. Certain nonresponding patients likewise had low normalized T-cell clonal expansion.

Assay used: immunoSEQ multiplex PCR; TCRdb lists only in-frame clones, some missing. Found here are around 60,000 clones, over 70% of them singletons; the top ten hold approximately 2%. There are 17 residues in the CDR3. Trimming shortened V by 3 bases and J by 5 bases, and 20 bases separated the two germline ends. Germline-derived CDR1 and CDR2 are MNHNS and SASEGT. As regards this clone: Its cognate antigen is unknown.

The chain is built from TRBV6-1 and TRBJ1-5; D not resolved. The source material was CD4+ or CD8+ T cells sorted from blood, sampled in a trial of the OX40 agonist ivuxolimab. The clonotype originates from an adult with an advanced solid tumor such as melanoma, head and neck, liver or kidney cancer. The CDR3 reads CASSDVGLGGPDQPQHF. For the CDR3, the DNA is TGTGCCAGCAGTGATGTTGGTCTAGGAGGGCCCGATCAGCCCCAGCATTTT.